This TCR beta chain was documented in a study of blood T cells in healthy people across ages. General study points: Unknown CMV status may confound age-related changes in expanded clones. Strong correlation existed between TCR beta diversity and naive T cell percentage. Per million T cells, the diversity of TCR beta decreased roughly linearly as age advanced. Greater diversity and more naive CD4+ cells were seen in long-lived donors than in aged donors.

Through a sample-barcoded 5' primer and a J-beta primer mix, a second PCR was run for roughly 7 to 12 cycles. TCRdb re-analysed the 5' RACE reads in MiXCR, keeping a single row per CDR3 protein. The repertoire includes 1.5 million to 2 million distinct CDR3 sequences, roughly 49% of them detected once, and 2.1% sits in the top ten. Per the germline V gene, CDR1 is SGHTA and CDR2 is FQGNSA. V shed 5 bases, J shed 7 bases, and the junction held 6 bases outside the gene matches. The CDR3 spans 14 residues. In its sample, this clonotype was seen many times. The antigen remains unidentified. V usage is TRBV7-2 and J usage is TRBJ2-7; 12 nucleotides align to TRBD2. Sequenced input: blood. The sequence came from a woman aged 40 to 50 in good health. The CDR3 DNA is TGTGCCAGCAGCGTGACTAGCGGGGGAGGGGAGCAGTACTTC. It translates to CASSVTSGGGEQYF.